The 18 T cell receptor beta chains below come from one sample, sequenced in a study of PD-1 blockade in classical Hodgkin lymphoma. Noted time point: cycle 4 day 1 (C4D1), after 6 weeks of nivolumab. Every patient had relapsed following autologous stem cell transplantation, and cohorts differed in brentuximab vedotin exposure. Produced via immunoSEQ multiplex PCR; TCRdb's table is partial and in-frame only. Among just under 65,000 clones, 85% to 95% were seen once, and the ten largest hold 8%. Material: peripheral blood mononuclear cells (PBMCs), obtained before the fourth cycle of nivolumab. The receptors originated from a human donor with classical Hodgkin lymphoma.

The V gene is TRBV30, the J gene TRBJ1-5; D is uncertain. The CDR3 has 15 amino acids. Germline CDR1 and CDR2: GTSNPN and SVGIG (reference sequence). V lost 5 bases, J lost 5 bases, and 19 bases lay in between. For the CDR3, the DNA is TGTGCCTGGTCCCGTAGTCAATGTAGAGATCAGCCCCAGCATTTT. Translation gives CAWSRSQCRDQPQHF.

V is TRBV11-2 and J is TRBJ1-3; D remains ambiguous. V was cut by 0 bases and J by 3 bases, with 3 bases left in between. CDR3 length equals 13 residues. Per the germline V gene, CDR1 is SGHAT and CDR2 is FQNNGV. The CDR3 loop is CASSLEGGNTIYF. CDR3 coding DNA: TGTGCCAGCAGCTTAGAGGGTGGAAACACCATATATTTT.

The chain joins TRBV19 to TRBJ2-2; the D gene is possibly TRBD2 (6 bases). From germline, CDR1 is LNHDA and CDR2 SQIVND (reference sequence). The V and J ends lost 7 bases and 3 bases respectively, with 6 bases between them. The CDR3 has 12 residues. CDR3: CASTGDTGELFF. The CDR3 nucleotides read TGTGCCAGTACGGGGGACACCGGGGAGCTGTTTTTT.

This sequence joins TRBV15 and TRBJ2-7; the D gene is possibly TRBD1 (5 bases). Germline CDR1 is LNHNV and CDR2 is YYDKDF (reference sequence). The CDR3 loop spans 15 amino acids. The V gene lost 0 bases and the J gene lost 3 bases, with 12 bases spanning the gap. Written as DNA, the CDR3 is TGTGCCACCAGCAGAGATCAGGGCCTCGTCTACGAGCAGTACTTC. Amino acids: CATSRDQGLVYEQYF. Together with reference TRBV15 and TRBJ2-7, the CDR3 gives the full variable domain: DAMVIQNPRYQVTQFGKPVTLSCSQTLNHNVMYWYQQKSSQAPKLLFHYYDKDFNNEADTPDNFQSRRPNTSFCFLDIRSPGLGDTAMYLCATSRDQGLVYEQYFGPGTRLTVT.

The J gene is TRBJ1-2, the V gene TRBV15, with 9 bases that match TRBD1. The CDR3 consists of 14 residues. V dropped 3 bases and J dropped 4; count of bases not matched to a gene: 3. In germline, CDR1 is LNHNV, CDR2 YYDKDF (reference sequence). CDR3 sequence: CATSRDRGGYGYTF. The DNA for the CDR3 is TGTGCCACCAGCAGGGACAGGGGCGGCTATGGCTACACCTTC.

This clone was counted between two and nine times. V gene TRBV7-9 combines with J gene TRBJ1-6, with D possibly TRBD1 on 5 matching bases. Germline CDR1 reads SEHNR; CDR2 reads FQNEAQ (reference sequence). This CDR3 has 15 residues. Trimming took off 7 bases at V and 4 bases at J, with 14 bases between the two ends. The CDR3: CASTLRDGYNSPLHF. DNA for the CDR3: TGTGCCAGCACCCTCCGGGACGGATATAATTCACCCCTCCACTTT.

V usage is TRBV23-1 and J usage is TRBJ2-7; 9 bases line up with TRBD1. Being an ORF, TRBV23-1 has a function that is uncertain. The CDR3 is made up of 16 amino acids. Unmatched junction bases numbered 11, after V lost 5 bases and J lost 3 bases. The CDR3 nucleotides read TGCGCCAGCAGTGACAGGGGGAAAGTACTGAACTACGAGCAGTACTTC. Translating gives CASSDRGKVLNYEQYF.

This clone was observed a single time. The rearrangement uses TRBV25-1 and TRBJ2-4; 7 bases line up with TRBD1. The V segment lost 1 base and the J segment 5 bases; nucleotides outside the gene matches: 2. Germline CDR1 is MGHDK and CDR2 is SYGVNS. The CDR3 has 14 amino acids. The CDR3 loop reads CASSELGTENIQYF. For the CDR3, the DNA is TGTGCCAGCAGTGAATTAGGGACAGAAAACATTCAGTACTTC.

The chain has TRBV5-4 and TRBJ2-7, with a weak D call TRBD1 (6 bases). Germline CDR1 reads SGHNT; CDR2 reads YYREEE (reference sequence). This CDR3 has 13 residues. V was pared by 3 bases and J by 2 bases, with 9 bases between. In DNA form, the CDR3 reads TGTGCCAGCAGCTATGCAGGGGCCTACGAGCAGTACTTC. It translates to CASSYAGAYEQYF.

The chain carries TRBV18 and TRBJ2-1; 13 positions agree with TRBD2. The CDR3 loop spans 17 amino acids. V shed 3 bases, J shed 5 bases, and the junction held 7 bases outside the gene matches. Looked up from germline, CDR1 is KGHSH and CDR2 is LQKENI. CDR3 sequence (DNA): TGTGCCAGCTCACCTCTTCCCGGGACTAGCGGGGACAATGAGCAGTTCTTC. The encoded protein is CASSPLPGTSGDNEQFF.

Regarding this clone: Other DNA sequences in this specimen translate into the identical CDR3. This chain links TRBV28 with TRBJ2-2; perhaps D is TRBD1 or TRBD2 (5 bases each). V gave up 1 base and J gave up 3 bases, with 9 bases separating them. The CDR3 has 15 amino acids. Germline CDR1 is MDHEN and CDR2 is SYDVKM. This chain's CDR3 is CASSLSGTYTGELFF. Written as DNA, the CDR3 is TGTGCCAGCAGTTTATCAGGGACGTACACCGGGGAGCTGTTTTTT.

The rearrangement joins TRBV28 to TRBJ1-1; D unresolved. The CDR3 totals 13 residues. Deletions cut 3 bases from V and 1 base from J, with 6 bases between. Germline V gene sequence: CDR1 MDHEN, CDR2 SYDVKM. The CDR3 DNA reads TGTGCCAGCAGTTTCAGTCAGAACACTGAAGCTTTCTTT. Amino acids: CASSFSQNTEAFF.

This sequence joins TRBV6-5 and TRBJ1-2; 8 nucleotides align to TRBD1. The ends lost 6 bases at V and 1 base at J; junction bases unmatched: 7. CDR1 and CDR2 from the germline V gene are MNHEY and SVGAGI. There are 15 residues in the CDR3. The DNA of the CDR3 is TGTGCCAGCAGCCCGAGGACAGGGAATAACTATGGCTACACCTTC. Encoded protein: CASSPRTGNNYGYTF.

This chain links TRBV18 with TRBJ2-7; the match to TRBD1 covers 10 bases. The J segment lost 3 bases and the V segment lost 3 bases, leaving 5 bases of the junction unmatched. The germline V gene encodes CDR1 KGHSH and CDR2 LQKENI. This CDR3 is 15 amino acids long. The CDR3 here is CASSPATGGFYEQYF. In DNA, the CDR3 is TGTGCCAGCTCACCTGCGACAGGGGGCTTCTACGAGCAGTACTTC.

This clone was seen once. The rearrangement links TRBV7-2 to TRBJ2-4; 13 nucleotides match TRBD2. There are 18 residues in the CDR3. V trimming: 4 bases; J trimming: 10 bases; junction bases outside the gene matches: 16. The germline V gene encodes CDR1 SGHTA and CDR2 FQGNSA. CDR3 sequence (DNA): TGTGCCAGCAGCTCGGATCGCACTAGCGGGGGGGCAAGGGCGATTCAGTACTTC. It specifies CASSSDRTSGGARAIQYF.

This clone has just one count. The chain employs TRBV19 and TRBJ1-6; perhaps TRBD1 as D (6 bases). V lost 4 bases and J 8 bases, leaving 12 bases between the germline ends. Germline loops: CDR1 LNHDA, CDR2 SQIVND (reference sequence). The CDR3 is made up of 14 amino acids. Here the CDR3 DNA reads TGTGCCAGTAGTAAGGCAGGGGTGGATTCACCCCTCCACTTT. It translates to CASSKAGVDSPLHF.

The chain links TRBV4-1 to TRBJ1-2; D possibly corresponds to TRBD1 (5 bases). Germline V gives CDR1 MGHRA, CDR2 YSYEKL. V lost 3 bases and J 0 bases, leaving 11 bases between the germline ends. CDR3 length: 15 amino acids. The CDR3, as DNA: TGCGCCAGCAGCCAGGGCCTGACAGCTAACTATGGCTACACCTTC. Translation gives CASSQGLTANYGYTF.

The gene calls are TRBV7-6 and TRBJ2-7, with no clear D. The CDR3 has 15 residues. The germline V gene has CDR1 SGHVS and CDR2 FNYEAQ. Trimming stripped 0 bases from V and 5 bases from J, with 14 bases between. The CDR3 DNA reads as TGTGCCAGCAGCTTAGCGGGGTTAGGTTTTCACGAGCAGTACTTC. Its protein product is CASSLAGLGFHEQYF.